This T cell receptor beta chain originates from a study of CD8 T cells in ankylosing spondylitis. Overall study results and limits: A TCR beta motif of under 10 highly homologous variants seemed to mark ankylosing spondylitis blood. Researchers report that disease-linked clones proved CD8+ and relatively rare in peripheral blood. Clones tied to disease were said to be significantly enriched in matched ankylosing spondylitis synovial fluid.

A quantitative 5'-RACE method, one with molecular barcodes, was used to make TCR beta libraries. From the 5' RACE reads, TCRdb called clonotypes with MiXCR, one entry per CDR3 protein. The repertoire includes 150,000 to 200,000 distinct CDR3 sequences, 10% to 15% of them detected once, and approximately 15% sits in the top ten. This clonotype has only a few counts. Antigen unknown. CDR1 and CDR2 from the germline V gene are SGDLS and YYNGEE. Trimming stripped 4 bases from V and 2 bases from J, with 15 bases between. The CDR3 contains 15 residues. The receptor was derived from a male donor with ankylosing spondylitis or in good health (not recorded which). The sequenced material came from blood, either unsorted or a sorted T cell fraction (not recorded which). This chain joins TRBV9 and TRBJ1-2; tentative D call: TRBD1 (5 bases). CDR3 sequence (DNA): TGTGCCAGCAGCCCTGGACACCTGCCGAACTATGGCTACACCTTC. Translating it yields CASSPGHLPNYGYTF.